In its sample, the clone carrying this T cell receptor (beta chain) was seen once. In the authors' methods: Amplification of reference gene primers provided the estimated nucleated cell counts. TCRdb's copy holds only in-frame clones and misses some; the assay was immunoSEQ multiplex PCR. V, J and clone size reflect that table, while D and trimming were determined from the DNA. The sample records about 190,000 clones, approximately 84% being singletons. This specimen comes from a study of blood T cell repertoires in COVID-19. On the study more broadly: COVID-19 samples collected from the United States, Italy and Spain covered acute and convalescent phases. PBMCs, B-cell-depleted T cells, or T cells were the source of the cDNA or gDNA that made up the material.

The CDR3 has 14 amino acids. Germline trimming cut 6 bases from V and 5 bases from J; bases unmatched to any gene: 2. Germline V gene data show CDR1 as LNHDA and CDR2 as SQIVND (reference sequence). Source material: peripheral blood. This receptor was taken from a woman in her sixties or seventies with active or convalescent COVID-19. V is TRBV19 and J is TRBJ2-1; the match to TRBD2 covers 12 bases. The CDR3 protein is CASRGLAGNNEQFF. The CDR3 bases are TGTGCCAGTAGAGGACTAGCGGGAAACAATGAGCAGTTCTTC.